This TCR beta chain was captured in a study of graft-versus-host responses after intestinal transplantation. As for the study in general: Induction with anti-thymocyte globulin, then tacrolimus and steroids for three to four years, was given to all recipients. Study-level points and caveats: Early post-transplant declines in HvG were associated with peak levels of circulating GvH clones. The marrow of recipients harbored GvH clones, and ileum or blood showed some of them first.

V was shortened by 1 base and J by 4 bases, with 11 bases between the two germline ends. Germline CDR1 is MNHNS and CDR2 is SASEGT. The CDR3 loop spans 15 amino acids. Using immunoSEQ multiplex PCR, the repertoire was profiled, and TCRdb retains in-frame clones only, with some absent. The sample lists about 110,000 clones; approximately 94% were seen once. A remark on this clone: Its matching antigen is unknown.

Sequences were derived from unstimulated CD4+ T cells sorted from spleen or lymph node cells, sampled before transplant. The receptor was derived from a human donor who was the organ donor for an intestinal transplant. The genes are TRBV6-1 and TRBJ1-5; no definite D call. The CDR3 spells CASSEVGPGNQPQHF. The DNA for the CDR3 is TGTGCCAGCAGTGAAGTTGGTCCGGGTAATCAGCCCCAGCATTTT.